These T cell receptor beta chains were read from a single sample in a study of blood T cells in healthy people across ages. TCRdb analysed the 5' RACE reads with MiXCR anew, one entry per CDR3 protein. This sample has approximately 770,000 distinct CDR3 sequences, with roughly 60% found just once. The sequenced sample consisted of blood. All receptors come from a man in his thirties or forties in good health. Both conserved end residues are trimmed from each CDR3. The size of a clone is reported for some rows only, either as once, few or many, or as a class for expanded clones.

size	V	J	CDR3
once	TRBV6-5	TRBJ1-2	ASSYGGIYGYT
NA	TRBV7-9	TRBJ2-6	ASSLGHPSGSGADVLT
few	TRBV29-1	NA	SVAGEGDEQY
NA	TRBV11-2	TRBJ2-1	ASRPSGTGVTNEQF
few	TRBV20-1	TRBJ2-1	SARDRDYNEQF
NA	TRBV7-2	TRBJ1-2	ASSPNTGGAGGYT
NA	TRBV20-1	TRBJ1-1	SAHRGQDTEAF
few	TRBV20-1	TRBJ2-1	SARVVPGSGEQF
NA	TRBV27	TRBJ2-7	ASKPRAVVAAFSSYEQY
NA	TRBV15	TRBJ2-2	ATSRSSGELF
few	TRBV6-2/TRBV6-3	TRBJ2-7	ASSYRTTGLYEQY
NA	TRBV29-1	TRBJ1-2	SVEDKQGGYT
few	TRBV12-3/TRBV12-4	TRBJ1-1	ASSLMGRTEAF
NA	TRBV6-1	TRBJ1-6	ASRGDSNSPLH
NA	TRBV7-2	TRBJ2-5	ASSQQTGTAETQY
few	TRBV28	TRBJ2-1	ASSVSVNEQF
NA	TRBV21-1	TRBJ2-1	ASSKVVSRGGRIGNEQF
few	TRBV5-5	TRBJ2-6	ASSLTGTGVSGVNVLT
NA	TRBV27	TRBJ2-1	ASRETGPTYNEQF
NA	TRBV28	TRBJ1-2	ASARANSYGYT
NA	TRBV27	TRBJ2-7	ASSPRTESYEQY
few	TRBV4-3	TRBJ2-1	ASSQDVGVQQF
NA	TRBV7-2	TRBJ2-7	ASSPPSTVEQY
NA	TRBV6-4	TRBJ2-6	ASSTEGAQAGANVLT
NA	TRBV20-1	TRBJ2-3	SAPLGRGGITDTQY
NA	TRBV6-5	TRBJ2-2	ASSYSVGTGNTGELF
NA	TRBV9	TRBJ2-1	ASSPESGLAGHEQF
NA	TRBV4-2	TRBJ2-7	ASSQVADRGLPYEQY
NA	TRBV7-6	TRBJ1-4	ASSLQGARVNEKLF
NA	TRBV7-9	TRBJ2-1	ASSGQSTANEQF
NA	TRBV7-2	TRBJ2-7	ASSNPEGTGKYEQY
few	TRBV10-3	TRBJ2-3	AISESGGLSTDTQY
NA	TRBV4-3	TRBJ2-5	ASSHGRGRRETQY
NA	TRBV21-1	TRBJ2-3	ASSKGHRATDTQY
NA	TRBV12-3/TRBV12-4	TRBJ2-3	ASNMGRDRNTQY
NA	TRBV13	TRBJ2-3	ASSLVAGTHTDTQY
NA	TRBV5-4	TRBJ2-5	ASKGWGETQY
NA	TRBV18	TRBJ2-7	ASSLPGQSEQY
NA	TRBV7-9	TRBJ2-1	ASSTTGGTSGPSSYNEQF
many	TRBV15	TRBJ2-5	ATSPMYQETQY
NA	TRBV9	TRBJ2-2	ASSVQEWNTGELF
NA	TRBV2	TRBJ2-1	ASSEAHLAEQF
NA	TRBV11-2	NA	ASSTRIGTGLGETQY
NA	TRBV6-1	TRBJ2-1	ASIGQPGGEQF
once	TRBV3-1	TRBJ2-3	ASSQEWGESDTQY
NA	TRBV6-2/TRBV6-3	TRBJ2-7	VSSYLARDEQY
NA	TRBV12-3/TRBV12-4	TRBJ1-3	ASSSPWDGTSGNTIY
NA	TRBV6-5	TRBJ1-4	ASSSMTGGLKERFELF
NA	TRBV29-1	TRBJ1-2	SATGGPYGYT
NA	TRBV28	TRBJ2-5	ASSSLRERETQY
NA	TRBV27	TRBJ2-7	ASRAGTSAAWEQY
NA	TRBV7-7	TRBJ2-4	ASSLGDSGYNEQY
NA	TRBV10-3	TRBJ1-2	AISELQGRDGYT